Listed below are T cell receptor beta chains from one sample, sequenced in a study of regulatory dendritic cells for organ transplantation. For these receptors, no antigen is known. Assay: immunoSEQ multiplex PCR; the TCRdb copy retains only in-frame clones and omits some. Of more than 9,500 clones in the sample, approximately 89% are singletons; the top ten hold nearly 0.45%. The sample was naive CD8+ T cells from blood cultured with dendritic cells. These receptors all come from a human donor in good health. The CDR3 runs from the conserved cysteine through the conserved F or W. The D gene is left open where the match is weak.

v_gene: TRBV28; j_gene: TRBJ1-1; d_gene: TRBD1; CDR3aa: CASSSDYHDRASAVRVAFF
v_gene: TRBV15; j_gene: TRBJ1-2; d_gene: TRBD1; CDR3aa: CATSRDRAGTGYGYTF
v_gene: TRBV6-5; j_gene: TRBJ1-1; d_gene: NA; CDR3aa: CASSYVGVSEAFF
v_gene: TRBV28; j_gene: TRBJ1-4; d_gene: TRBD1; CDR3aa: CASSSPDREGTKLFF
v_gene: TRBV7-2; j_gene: TRBJ2-2; d_gene: NA; CDR3aa: CASSLEGPQGSLNTGELFF
v_gene: TRBV7-9; j_gene: TRBJ2-5; d_gene: TRBD1; CDR3aa: CASSSRRDREKETQYF
v_gene: TRBV4-3; j_gene: TRBJ1-1; d_gene: NA; CDR3aa: CASSQDWDGITEAFF
v_gene: TRBV28; j_gene: TRBJ1-1; d_gene: NA; CDR3aa: CASSFGPDLNTEAFF
v_gene: TRBV5-3; j_gene: TRBJ2-2; d_gene: TRBD1; CDR3aa: CARSMPGQGRLTGELFF
v_gene: TRBV4-3; j_gene: TRBJ2-7; d_gene: NA; CDR3aa: CASSPEPGATYEQYF
v_gene: TRBV9; j_gene: TRBJ2-2; d_gene: NA; CDR3aa: CASSVVETGELFF
v_gene: TRBV4-1; j_gene: TRBJ2-7; d_gene: NA; CDR3aa: CASSQEPGQSYEQYF
v_gene: TRBV5-5; j_gene: TRBJ2-7; d_gene: NA; CDR3aa: CASSAPGDLSSYEQYF
v_gene: TRBV27; j_gene: TRBJ2-7; d_gene: NA; CDR3aa: CASSLGGDPSSYEQYF
v_gene: TRBV2; j_gene: TRBJ2-1; d_gene: TRBD2; CDR3aa: CASRERGGHRNEQFF
v_gene: TRBV6-5; j_gene: TRBJ1-5; d_gene: NA; CDR3aa: CASSYLAGGQPQHF
v_gene: TRBV7-9; j_gene: TRBJ2-7; d_gene: NA; CDR3aa: CASTPGTEQYF
v_gene: TRBV28; j_gene: TRBJ1-2; d_gene: NA; CDR3aa: CASSAMGSSNYGYTF
v_gene: TRBV7-3; j_gene: TRBJ1-2; d_gene: NA; CDR3aa: CASSPRGAADGYTF
v_gene: TRBV18; j_gene: TRBJ1-2; d_gene: TRBD1; CDR3aa: CASSPGGRNRGRFYGYTF
v_gene: TRBV6-5; j_gene: TRBJ2-7; d_gene: NA; CDR3aa: CARQTGILTYEQYF
v_gene: TRBV7-7; j_gene: TRBJ2-5; d_gene: TRBD2; CDR3aa: CASSLGLRGGLETQYF
v_gene: TRBV27; j_gene: TRBJ1-4; d_gene: NA; CDR3aa: CANGLHLGEKLFF
v_gene: TRBV27; j_gene: TRBJ2-1; d_gene: TRBD2; CDR3aa: CASSRSGGSYNEQFF
v_gene: TRBV7-6; j_gene: TRBJ2-7; d_gene: NA; CDR3aa: CASSLEAPATYEQYF
v_gene: TRBV5-4; j_gene: TRBJ1-2; d_gene: TRBD1; CDR3aa: CASSRGQGLLNGYTF
v_gene: TRBV5-5; j_gene: TRBJ1-2; d_gene: TRBD1; CDR3aa: CASSLARQGAGGYTF
v_gene: TRBV4-1; j_gene: TRBJ2-1; d_gene: TRBD2; CDR3aa: CASSPHPLAGVNNEQFF
v_gene: TRBV6-5; j_gene: TRBJ2-1; d_gene: NA; CDR3aa: CASTKGPYNEQFF
v_gene: TRBV6-5; j_gene: NA; d_gene: NA; CDR3aa: CASSAGLGSYEQYF
v_gene: TRBV13; j_gene: TRBJ2-5; d_gene: TRBD2; CDR3aa: CASSLETSGGIETQYF
v_gene: TRBV19; j_gene: TRBJ2-7; d_gene: NA; CDR3aa: CASSIDLGSNEQYF
v_gene: TRBV19; j_gene: TRBJ1-2; d_gene: NA; CDR3aa: CASSPSPDSFYGYTF
v_gene: TRBV4-3; j_gene: TRBJ2-2; d_gene: NA; CDR3aa: CASSQDPIGPTGELFF
v_gene: TRBV19; j_gene: TRBJ1-1; d_gene: NA; CDR3aa: CASRRIEAFF
v_gene: TRBV21-1; j_gene: TRBJ1-1; d_gene: NA; CDR3aa: CASSKEEGMNTEAFF
v_gene: TRBV6-5; j_gene: TRBJ2-4; d_gene: TRBD1; CDR3aa: CASGFNEGGQNIQYF
v_gene: TRBV6-5; j_gene: TRBJ2-7; d_gene: NA; CDR3aa: CASSYAGQYEQYF
v_gene: TRBV7-6; j_gene: TRBJ2-7; d_gene: TRBD2; CDR3aa: CASSPTGLAGDEQYF
v_gene: TRBV19; j_gene: TRBJ2-7; d_gene: NA; CDR3aa: CASSPNLYEQYF
v_gene: TRBV7-2; j_gene: TRBJ2-7; d_gene: NA; CDR3aa: CASSLVAYEQYF
v_gene: TRBV4-3; j_gene: TRBJ2-1; d_gene: NA; CDR3aa: CASSQDGDRSDEQFF
v_gene: TRBV9; j_gene: TRBJ2-1; d_gene: NA; CDR3aa: CASSSESAIFNEQFF
v_gene: TRBV5-5; j_gene: TRBJ1-2; d_gene: TRBD1; CDR3aa: CASSLGDSPYGYTF
v_gene: TRBV7-3; j_gene: TRBJ2-1; d_gene: TRBD2; CDR3aa: CASSLTTSGYNEQFF
v_gene: TRBV25-1; j_gene: TRBJ2-1; d_gene: NA; CDR3aa: CASTEGAYNEQFF